The 13 T cell receptor beta chains below come from one sample, sequenced in a study of cytomegalovirus exposure and HLA in healthy donors. A multiplex PCR was run with 60 Vbeta primers and 13 Jbeta primers. Assay used: immunoSEQ multiplex PCR; TCRdb lists only in-frame clones, some missing. The sample has about 150,000 clones; 75% to 80% are singletons. Specimen: PBMCs. The receptors stem from a woman aged 25 to 39 in good health and CMV-seronegative.

The chain combines TRBV7-2 with TRBJ2-3; the match to TRBD1 covers 9 bases. J was trimmed by 6 bases and V by 1 base; bases with no gene match: 5. Germline V gives CDR1 SGHTA, CDR2 FQGNSA. The CDR3 covers 15 residues. The CDR3 bases are TGTGCCAGCAGCTTAGGGGGACAGGGCAGGGATACGCAGTATTTT. Amino acid sequence: CASSLGGQGRDTQYF.

V usage is TRBV2 and J usage is TRBJ2-7, with D unresolved. CDR1 SNHLY and CDR2 FYNNEI come from the germline V gene. Between the trimmed V and J ends, which lost 10 bases and 2 bases, there was a span of 18 bases. This CDR3 has 14 residues. CDR3 nucleotide sequence: TGTGCCACTTCGACTCTAGATCTAACCTACGAGCAGTACTTC. This codes for CATSTLDLTYEQYF.

V gene TRBV5-5 combines with J gene TRBJ1-4, with TRBD1 as a possible D gene (6 bases). This CDR3 has 16 residues. The germline V and J ends were trimmed by 4 bases and 4 bases, with 17 bases remaining between them. The germline V gene encodes CDR1 SGHKS and CDR2 YYEKEE (reference sequence). The CDR3 region is CASSETHRVDNEKLFF. CDR3 in DNA: TGTGCCAGCAGCGAAACTCACAGGGTCGATAATGAAAAACTGTTTTTT. The full variable domain, its missing parts supplied by reference TRBV5-5 and TRBJ1-4, is DAGVTQSPTHLIKTRGQQVTLRCSPISGHKSVSWYQQVLGQGPQFIFQYYEKEERGRGNFPDRFSARQFPNYSSELNVNALLLGDSALYLCASSETHRVDNEKLFFGSGTQLSVL.

The rearrangement uses TRBV5-1 and TRBJ2-3, with D unresolved. The V end lost 3 bases, the J end lost 1 base, and 6 bases lay between the germline ends. The CDR3 covers 13 residues. Germline loops: CDR1 SGHRS, CDR2 YFSETQ. CDR3 sequence (DNA): TGCGCCAGCAGCTCACTTGGCACAGATACGCAGTATTTT. Its protein product is CASSSLGTDTQYF.

This clone was observed a single time. The chain recombines TRBV6-5 with TRBJ2-1, with TRBD2 identical over 12 bases. The CDR3 has 16 residues. Germline V gene sequence: CDR1 MNHEY, CDR2 SVGAGI. V was clipped by 0 bases and J by 6 bases; unmatched bases: 3. Here the CDR3 reads CASSYSTSGGSNEQFF. The CDR3 DNA follows: TGTGCCAGCAGTTACTCGACTAGCGGGGGAAGCAATGAGCAGTTCTTC.

In DNA form, the CDR3 reads TGTGCCAGCAGTGCGGCAGGGTCCGCCTACGAGCAGTACTTC. Protein product: CASSAAGSAYEQYF. This rearrangement joins TRBV6-1 to TRBJ2-7; tentatively, D is TRBD1 (5 bases). Germline V gives CDR1 MNHNS, CDR2 SASEGT. The germline V and J ends were trimmed by 4 bases and 2 bases, with 12 bases remaining between them. The CDR3 runs to 14 residues.

The V and J genes are TRBV5-8 and TRBJ1-2, with 7 nucleotides matching TRBD1. The junction had 10 bases not matched to a gene; V was cut back by 4 bases and J by 4 bases. This CDR3 is 15 amino acids long. CDR1 and CDR2 (germline): SGHTS, YDEGEE. CDR3 region: CASSLTGRILYGYTF. In DNA, the CDR3 is TGTGCCAGCAGCCTGACAGGGAGGATCCTCTATGGCTACACCTTC.

The V gene is TRBV5-6, the J gene TRBJ2-3; 7 positions match TRBD2. CDR1 is SGHDT, CDR2 YYEEEE, per germline. J gave up 4 bases and V 8 bases, and 7 bases lay outside the gene matches. The CDR3 spans 13 residues. The CDR3 is CASSGLTSDTQYF. In nucleotides, the CDR3 is TGTGCCAGTTCGGGACTAACCTCAGATACGCAGTATTTT.

V gene TRBV7-3 combines with J gene TRBJ1-3; 7 bases are shared with TRBD1. The CDR3 has 15 amino acids. Germline loops: CDR1 SGHTA, CDR2 FQGTGA. With V trimmed by 3 bases and J by 0 bases, 2 bases remained unmatched. CDR3 loop: CASSLGQSSGNTIYF. The CDR3 coding sequence is TGTGCCAGCAGCTTGGGACAGAGCTCTGGAAACACCATATATTTT.

The rearrangement uses TRBV5-1 and TRBJ1-1; D is possibly TRBD1 (6 bases). The length of the CDR3 is 14 residues. From germline, CDR1 is SGHRS and CDR2 YFSETQ. V lost 3 bases to trimming and J lost 4 bases, with 13 bases between them. The CDR3 spells CASSYTGSGTEAFF. The CDR3 bases are TGCGCCAGCAGCTACACAGGGTCGGGCACTGAAGCTTTCTTT.

The CDR3 bases are TGTGCCAGCAGCTCCCAGGGATTTGAAGCTTTCTTT. It encodes CASSSQGFEAFF. The J gene is TRBJ1-1, the V gene TRBV7-9; tentatively, D is TRBD1 (5 bases). Trimming cost V 4 bases and J 7 bases, with 10 bases left between them. The CDR3 is 12 residues long. Germline-derived CDR1 and CDR2 are SEHNR and FQNEAQ (reference sequence). The whole variable domain, filled in from reference TRBV7-9 and TRBJ1-1, reads DTGVSQNPRHKITKRGQNVTFRCDPISEHNRLYWYRQTLGQGPEFLTYFQNEAQLEKSRLLSDRFSAERPKGSFSTLEIQRTEQGDSAMYLCASSSQGFEAFFGQGTRLTVV.

The chain links TRBV18 to TRBJ1-5, with D unresolved. V dropped 6 bases and J dropped 4 bases, with 13 bases sitting between them. The CDR3 is made up of 14 amino acids. Germline loops: CDR1 KGHSH, CDR2 LQKENI. CDR3 sequence reads: CASSPGHWNQPQHF. CDR3 in DNA: TGTGCCAGCTCGCCGGGTCACTGGAATCAGCCCCAGCATTTT.

This clone was found many times. The chain couples TRBV6-5 to TRBJ1-2, with 7 bases matching TRBD1. Germline values: CDR1 MNHEY, CDR2 SVGAGI. J gave up 7 bases and V 2 bases, and 1 base lay outside the gene matches. This CDR3 is 12 amino acids long. CDR3 loop: CASSYRGLGYTF. DNA for the CDR3: TGTGCCAGCAGTTACAGGGGGCTTGGCTACACCTTC.